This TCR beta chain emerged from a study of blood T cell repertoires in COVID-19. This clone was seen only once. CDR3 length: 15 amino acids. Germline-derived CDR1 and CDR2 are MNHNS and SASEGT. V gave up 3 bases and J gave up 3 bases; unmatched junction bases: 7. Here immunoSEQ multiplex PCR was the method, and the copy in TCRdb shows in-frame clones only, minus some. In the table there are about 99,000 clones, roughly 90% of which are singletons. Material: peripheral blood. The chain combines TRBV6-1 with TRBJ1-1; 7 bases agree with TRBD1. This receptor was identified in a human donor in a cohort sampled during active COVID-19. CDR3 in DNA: TGTGCCAGCAGTGACCTCCAGGGGGTTTACACTGAAGCTTTCTTT. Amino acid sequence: CASSDLQGVYTEAFF.